Following are 17 T cell receptor beta chains from one sample sequenced in a study of blood T cell repertoires in COVID-19. Profiling relied on immunoSEQ multiplex PCR, and the TCRdb table lists in-frame clones only, not all of them. The table lists tens of thousands of clones, 70% to 90% of them singletons. Sequencing input: peripheral blood. These receptors all come from an elderly man with acute or convalescent COVID-19.

The rearrangement uses TRBV30 and TRBJ1-2; 11 nucleotides align to TRBD1. The germline V gene encodes CDR1 GTSNPN and CDR2 SVGIG (reference sequence). CDR3 length equals 13 residues. V dropped 4 bases and J dropped 5; count of bases not matched to a gene: 3. Here the CDR3 DNA reads TGTGCCTGGAAGGGACAGGGGGGATATGGCTACACCTTC. Translation gives CAWKGQGGYGYTF. The whole variable domain, filled in from reference TRBV30 and TRBJ1-2, reads SQTIHQWPATLVQPVGSPLSLECTVEGTSNPNLYWYRQAAGRGLQLLFYSVGIGQISSEVPQNLSASRPQDRQFILSSKKLLLSDSGFYLCAWKGQGGYGYTFGSGTRLTVV.

This chain uses TRBV6-1 with TRBJ2-7, with a weak D call TRBD1 (5 bases). Germline V lookup: CDR1 MNHNS, CDR2 SASEGT. CDR3 length: 14 residues. Between the trimmed V and J ends, which lost 0 bases and 6 bases, there was a span of 12 bases. CDR3 bases: TGTGCCAGCAGTGAAGCGCCGTTTAGGGGCGAGCAGTACTTC. This sequence encodes CASSEAPFRGEQYF.

The chain is built from TRBV19 and TRBJ1-2; weak D call: TRBD1 (5 bases). The germline gives CDR1 LNHDA, CDR2 SQIVND (reference sequence). The V end lost 5 bases, the J end lost 2 bases, and 15 bases lay between the germline ends. This CDR3 is 15 amino acids long. DNA for the CDR3: TGTGCCAGTAGTCTCGGTCCAGGGTACAACTATGGCTACACCTTC. This encodes CASSLGPGYNYGYTF.

The chain uses TRBV6-6 and TRBJ2-3; 9 bases are shared with TRBD1. Germline assignment: CDR1 MNHNY and CDR2 SVGAGI (reference sequence). This CDR3 has 12 amino acids. Trimming cost V 5 bases and J 9 bases; bases outside gene matches: 3. The CDR3 sequence: CASSMGTGTQYF. CDR3 bases: TGTGCCAGCAGTATGGGGACAGGGACGCAGTATTTT.

V is TRBV19 and J is TRBJ1-4, with 7 bases that match TRBD1. Germline V gene sequence: CDR1 LNHDA, CDR2 SQIVND (reference sequence). The CDR3 covers 16 residues. V shed 4 bases and J 7 bases; nucleotides not matched to a gene: 12. This CDR3 reads CASSKALEGATEKLFF. CDR3 in DNA: TGTGCCAGTAGTAAGGCGTTGGAGGGGGCAACTGAAAAACTGTTTTTT. The variable domain in full, completed from reference TRBV19 and TRBJ1-4, reads DGGITQSPKYLFRKEGQNVTLSCEQNLNHDAMYWYRQDPGQGLRLIYYSQIVNDFQKGDIAEGYSVSREKKESFPLTVTSAQKNPTAFYLCASSKALEGATEKLFFGSGTQLSVL.

The V gene is TRBV5-1, the J gene TRBJ1-3, with 7 bases aligning to TRBD1. Looked up from germline, CDR1 is SGHRS and CDR2 is YFSETQ. The CDR3 runs 14 residues. V dropped 4 bases and J dropped 2; count of bases not matched to a gene: 3. CDR3 in DNA: TGCGCCAGCAGCGTACAGGGGACTGGAAACACCATATATTTT. Residues: CASSVQGTGNTIYF.

The CDR3 region has the DNA TGTGCCATCAGTGAGTCAGCCCCCTATGGCTACACCTTC. Residues: CAISESAPYGYTF. The gene calls are TRBV10-3 and TRBJ1-2, with unresolved D. Per germline, CDR1 ENHRY and CDR2 SYGVKD. V lost 0 bases, J lost 4 bases, and 6 bases lay in between. The CDR3 runs 13 residues.

Only a few counts were recorded for this clone. The chain is built from TRBV5-1 and TRBJ1-2, with D tentatively TRBD1 (5 bases). CDR3 length: 13 residues. V was cut by 3 bases and J by 4 bases, with 10 bases left in between. Germline lookup yields CDR1 SGHRS and CDR2 YFSETQ. CDR3 DNA: TGCGCCAGCAGCTCAGGGATTCTCTATGGCTACACCTTC. Encoded protein: CASSSGILYGYTF.

This clone was counted between two and nine times. The V gene is TRBV5-5, the J gene TRBJ1-1; TRBD1 agrees at 7 bases. Germline loops: CDR1 SGHKS, CDR2 YYEKEE (reference sequence). V dropped 3 bases and J dropped 7; count of bases not matched to a gene: 15. The CDR3 length is 16 residues. The CDR3 here is CASSSRGQGLLGEAFF. CDR3 nucleotide sequence: TGTGCCAGCAGCTCTAGGGGGCAGGGGTTACTTGGTGAAGCTTTCTTT. Together with reference TRBV5-5 and TRBJ1-1, the CDR3 gives the full variable domain: DAGVTQSPTHLIKTRGQQVTLRCSPISGHKSVSWYQQVLGQGPQFIFQYYEKEERGRGNFPDRFSARQFPNYSSELNVNALLLGDSALYLCASSSRGQGLLGEAFFGQGTRLTVV.

The chain joins TRBV23-1 to TRBJ2-7; 8 bases agree with TRBD1. TRBV23-1 counts as an open reading frame of uncertain function. Trimming took 0 bases from V and 0 from J; bases not matched to a gene: 7. This CDR3 region has 17 residues. The CDR3 spells CASSQSRVTGVSYEQYF. In nucleotides, the CDR3 is TGCGCCAGCAGTCAATCGCGTGTGACAGGGGTCTCCTACGAGCAGTACTTC.

The chain employs TRBV6-6 and TRBJ1-4; D is ambiguous. CDR1 is MNHNY, CDR2 SVGAGI, per germline (reference sequence). V was clipped by 6 bases and J by 8 bases, with 10 bases between them. CDR3 length: 12 amino acids. CDR3 in DNA: TGTGCCAGCAGGCCCGGGTGGGAAAAACTGTTTTTT. Its translation: CASRPGWEKLFF.

This clone was recorded once. The J gene is TRBJ2-1, the V gene TRBV11-2; D is unclear. V lost 1 base, J lost 3 bases, and 7 bases lay in between. There are 14 residues in the CDR3. CDR1 SGHAT and CDR2 FQNNGV come from the germline V gene. CDR3 in amino acids: CASSLGANYNEQFF. The CDR3 nucleotides read TGTGCCAGCAGCTTAGGAGCCAACTACAATGAGCAGTTCTTC.

This clone occurred once. This chain links TRBV27 with TRBJ1-5, with TRBD1 identical over 11 bases. Germline assignment: CDR1 MNHEY and CDR2 SMNVEV (reference sequence). The J segment lost 0 bases and the V segment lost 6 bases, leaving 7 bases of the junction unmatched. The CDR3 has 17 residues. The DNA for the CDR3 is TGTGCCAGCAGCACGGACAGGGGGCCCTATAGCAATCAGCCCCAGCATTTT. It yields the protein CASSTDRGPYSNQPQHF.

This chain links TRBV25-1 with TRBJ2-5, with TRBD1 matching over 10 bases. The CDR3 contains 17 residues. Looked up from germline, CDR1 is MGHDK and CDR2 is SYGVNS. With 7 bases clipped from V and 2 bases from J, the junction kept 13 bases outside the gene matches. The CDR3 DNA sequence: TGTGCCAGCACTCCAGGGACAGGGGTGGAGGGTCAAGAGACCCAGTACTTC. Amino acid sequence: CASTPGTGVEGQETQYF.

The chain is built from TRBV7-9 and TRBJ1-2; 9 bases fit TRBD1. With V trimmed by 5 bases and J by 7 bases, 11 bases remained unmatched. Germline CDR1 is SEHNR and CDR2 is FQNEAQ (reference sequence). The CDR3 has 15 residues. For the CDR3, the DNA is TGTGCCAGCAGCGCTCTAGCGACAGGGGGGACTGGCTACACCTTC. Translation gives CASSALATGGTGYTF.

V usage is TRBV19 and J usage is TRBJ1-4; 9 nucleotides align to TRBD1. The CDR3 contains 16 residues. Germline V CDR1 and CDR2: LNHDA, SQIVND (reference sequence). J was trimmed by 8 bases and V by 3 bases; bases with no gene match: 10. The CDR3 coding sequence is TGTGCCAGTAGTATCGCGGCGGGACAGGGTTGGGAAAAACTGTTTTTT. Encoded protein: CASSIAAGQGWEKLFF.

This sequence joins TRBV19 and TRBJ2-5; 7 bases match TRBD1. Germline CDR1 and CDR2: LNHDA and SQIVND (reference sequence). CDR3 length: 15 residues. J lost 2 bases, V lost 1 base, and 4 bases had no gene match. The CDR3 loop reads CASSIGDREQETQYF. The DNA of the CDR3 is TGTGCCAGTAGTATAGGAGACAGGGAACAAGAGACCCAGTACTTC.